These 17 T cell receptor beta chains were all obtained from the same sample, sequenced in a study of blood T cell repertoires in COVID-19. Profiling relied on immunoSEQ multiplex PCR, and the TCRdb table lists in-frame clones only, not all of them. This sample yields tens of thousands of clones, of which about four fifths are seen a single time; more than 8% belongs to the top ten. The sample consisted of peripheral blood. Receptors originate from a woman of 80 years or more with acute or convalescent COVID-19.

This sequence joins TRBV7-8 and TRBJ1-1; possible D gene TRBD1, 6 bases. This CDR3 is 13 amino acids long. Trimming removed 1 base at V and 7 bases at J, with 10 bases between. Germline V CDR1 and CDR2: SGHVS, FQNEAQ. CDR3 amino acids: CASSLGTVHEAFF. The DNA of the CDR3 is TGTGCCAGCAGCTTAGGGACAGTACATGAAGCTTTCTTT.

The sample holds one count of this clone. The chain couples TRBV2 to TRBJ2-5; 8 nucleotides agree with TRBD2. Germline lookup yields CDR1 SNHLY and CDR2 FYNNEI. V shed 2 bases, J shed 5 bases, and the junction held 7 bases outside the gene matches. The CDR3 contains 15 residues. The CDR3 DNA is TGTGCCAGCAGTGAACTCGGGGGGGCCCGGGAGACCCAGTACTTC. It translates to CASSELGGARETQYF. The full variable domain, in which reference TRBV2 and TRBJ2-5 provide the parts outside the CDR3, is EPEVTQTPSHQVTQMGQEVILRCVPISNHLYFYWYRQILGQKVEFLVSFYNNEISEKSEIFDDQFSVERPDGSNFTLKIRSTKLEDSAMYFCASSELGGARETQYFGPGTRLLVL.

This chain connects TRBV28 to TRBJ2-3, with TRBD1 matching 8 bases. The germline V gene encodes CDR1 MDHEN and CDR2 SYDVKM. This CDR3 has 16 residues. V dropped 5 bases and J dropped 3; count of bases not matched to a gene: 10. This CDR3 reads CASSQTGTGKTDTQYF. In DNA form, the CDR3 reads TGTGCCAGCAGTCAAACCGGGACAGGCAAGACAGATACGCAGTATTTT.

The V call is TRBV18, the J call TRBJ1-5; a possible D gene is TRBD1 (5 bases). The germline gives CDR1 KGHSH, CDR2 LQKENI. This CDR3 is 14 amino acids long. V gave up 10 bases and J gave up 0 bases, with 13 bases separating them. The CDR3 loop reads CATSMQGSNQPQHF. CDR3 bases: TGTGCCACGTCCATGCAGGGTAGCAATCAGCCCCAGCATTTT.

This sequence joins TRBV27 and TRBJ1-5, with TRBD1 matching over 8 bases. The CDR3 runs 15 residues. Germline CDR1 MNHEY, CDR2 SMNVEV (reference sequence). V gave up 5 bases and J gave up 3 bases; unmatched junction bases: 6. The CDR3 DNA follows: TGTGCCAGCAGTGTAGGGGACAGGCCCAATCAGCCCCAGCATTTT. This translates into CASSVGDRPNQPQHF.

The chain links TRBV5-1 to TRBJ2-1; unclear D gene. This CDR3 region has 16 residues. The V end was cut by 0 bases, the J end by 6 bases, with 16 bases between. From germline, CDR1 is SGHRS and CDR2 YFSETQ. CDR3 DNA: TGCGCCAGCAGCTTGGGTCTTTCGCGGCTGGGCAATGAGCAGTTCTTC. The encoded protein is CASSLGLSRLGNEQFF.

CDR3: CASRNPSGNTIYF. The CDR3 DNA reads TGTGCCAGCCGTAATCCCTCTGGAAACACCATATATTTT. This chain links TRBV3-1 (or the pseudogene TRBV3-2) with TRBJ1-3; D is undetermined. Germline lookup yields CDR1 LGHDT and CDR2 YNNKEL (reference sequence). With 8 bases removed from V and 0 bases from J, the gap between germline ends came to 8 bases. CDR3 length: 13 amino acids.

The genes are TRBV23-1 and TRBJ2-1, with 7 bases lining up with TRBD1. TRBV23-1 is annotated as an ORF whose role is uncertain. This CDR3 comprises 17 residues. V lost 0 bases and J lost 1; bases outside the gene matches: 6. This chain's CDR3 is CASSQSRGQASYNEQFF. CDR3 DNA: TGCGCCAGCAGTCAATCGAGAGGACAGGCATCCTACAATGAGCAGTTCTTC.

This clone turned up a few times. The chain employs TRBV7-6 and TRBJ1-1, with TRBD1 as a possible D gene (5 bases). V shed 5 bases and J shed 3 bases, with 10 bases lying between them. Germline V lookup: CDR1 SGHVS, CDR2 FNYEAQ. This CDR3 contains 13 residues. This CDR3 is CASSPQGYTEAFF. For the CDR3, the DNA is TGTGCCAGCAGCCCTCAGGGTTACACTGAAGCTTTCTTT.

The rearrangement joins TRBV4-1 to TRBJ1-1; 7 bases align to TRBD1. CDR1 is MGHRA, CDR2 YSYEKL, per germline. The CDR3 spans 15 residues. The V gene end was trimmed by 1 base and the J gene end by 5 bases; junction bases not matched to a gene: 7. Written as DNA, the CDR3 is TGCGCCAGCAGCCAAGCTTACAGGGGAAGGACTGAAGCTTTCTTT. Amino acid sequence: CASSQAYRGRTEAFF.

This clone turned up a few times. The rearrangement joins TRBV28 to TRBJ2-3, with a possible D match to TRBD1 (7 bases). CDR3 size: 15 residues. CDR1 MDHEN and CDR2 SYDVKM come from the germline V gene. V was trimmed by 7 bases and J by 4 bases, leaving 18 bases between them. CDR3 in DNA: TGTGCCAGCAACTTACAGGGGCGGGACGCAGATACGCAGTATTTT. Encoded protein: CASNLQGRDADTQYF. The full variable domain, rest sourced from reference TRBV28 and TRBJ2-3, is DVKVTQSSRYLVKRTGEKVFLECVQDMDHENMFWYRQDPGLGLRLIYFSYDVKMKEKGDIPEGYSVSREKKERFSLILESASTNQTSMYLCASNLQGRDADTQYFGPGTRLTVL.

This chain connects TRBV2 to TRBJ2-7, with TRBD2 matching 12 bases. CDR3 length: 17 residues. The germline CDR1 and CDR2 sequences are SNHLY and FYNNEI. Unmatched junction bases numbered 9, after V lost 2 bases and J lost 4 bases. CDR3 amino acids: CASSELLAGGPRYEQYF. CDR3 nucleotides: TGTGCCAGCAGTGAATTGCTAGCGGGAGGGCCTCGGTACGAGCAGTACTTC.

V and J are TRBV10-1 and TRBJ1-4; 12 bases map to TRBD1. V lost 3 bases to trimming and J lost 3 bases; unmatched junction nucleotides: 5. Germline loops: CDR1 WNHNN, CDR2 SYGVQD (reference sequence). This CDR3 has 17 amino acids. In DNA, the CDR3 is TGCGCCAGCAGTGATCCGGGACAGGGGGCGTCTAATGAAAAACTGTTTTTT. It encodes CASSDPGQGASNEKLFF.

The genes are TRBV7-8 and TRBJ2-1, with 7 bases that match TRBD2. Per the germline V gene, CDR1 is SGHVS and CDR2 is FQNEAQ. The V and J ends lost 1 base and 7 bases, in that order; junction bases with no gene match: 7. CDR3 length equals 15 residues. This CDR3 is CASSLVERGGNEQFF. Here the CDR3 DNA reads TGTGCCAGCAGCTTAGTAGAGCGGGGCGGAAATGAGCAGTTCTTC.

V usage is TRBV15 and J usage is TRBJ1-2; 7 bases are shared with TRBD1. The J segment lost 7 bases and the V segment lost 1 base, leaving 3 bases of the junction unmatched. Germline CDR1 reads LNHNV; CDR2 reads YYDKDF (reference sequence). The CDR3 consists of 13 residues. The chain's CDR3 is CATSRGDRVGYTF. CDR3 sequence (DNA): TGTGCCACCAGCAGAGGCGACAGGGTTGGCTACACCTTC. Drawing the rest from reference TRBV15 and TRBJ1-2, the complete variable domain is DAMVIQNPRYQVTQFGKPVTLSCSQTLNHNVMYWYQQKSSQAPKLLFHYYDKDFNNEADTPDNFQSRRPNTSFCFLDIRSPGLGDTAMYLCATSRGDRVGYTFGSGTRLTVV.

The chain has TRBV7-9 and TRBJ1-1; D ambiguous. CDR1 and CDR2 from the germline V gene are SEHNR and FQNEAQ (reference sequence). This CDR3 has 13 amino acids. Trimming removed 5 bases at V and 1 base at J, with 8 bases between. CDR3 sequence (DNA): TGTGCCAGCAGCCCGACGGGGAACACTGAAGCTTTCTTT. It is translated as CASSPTGNTEAFF.

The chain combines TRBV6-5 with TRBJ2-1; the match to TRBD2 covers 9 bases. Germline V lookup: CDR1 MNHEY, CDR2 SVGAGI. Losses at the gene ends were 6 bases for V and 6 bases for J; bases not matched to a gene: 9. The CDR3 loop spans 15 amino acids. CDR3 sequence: CASSSPSGVSNEQFF. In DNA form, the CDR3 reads TGTGCCAGCAGCTCTCCTAGCGGGGTAAGCAATGAGCAGTTCTTC.